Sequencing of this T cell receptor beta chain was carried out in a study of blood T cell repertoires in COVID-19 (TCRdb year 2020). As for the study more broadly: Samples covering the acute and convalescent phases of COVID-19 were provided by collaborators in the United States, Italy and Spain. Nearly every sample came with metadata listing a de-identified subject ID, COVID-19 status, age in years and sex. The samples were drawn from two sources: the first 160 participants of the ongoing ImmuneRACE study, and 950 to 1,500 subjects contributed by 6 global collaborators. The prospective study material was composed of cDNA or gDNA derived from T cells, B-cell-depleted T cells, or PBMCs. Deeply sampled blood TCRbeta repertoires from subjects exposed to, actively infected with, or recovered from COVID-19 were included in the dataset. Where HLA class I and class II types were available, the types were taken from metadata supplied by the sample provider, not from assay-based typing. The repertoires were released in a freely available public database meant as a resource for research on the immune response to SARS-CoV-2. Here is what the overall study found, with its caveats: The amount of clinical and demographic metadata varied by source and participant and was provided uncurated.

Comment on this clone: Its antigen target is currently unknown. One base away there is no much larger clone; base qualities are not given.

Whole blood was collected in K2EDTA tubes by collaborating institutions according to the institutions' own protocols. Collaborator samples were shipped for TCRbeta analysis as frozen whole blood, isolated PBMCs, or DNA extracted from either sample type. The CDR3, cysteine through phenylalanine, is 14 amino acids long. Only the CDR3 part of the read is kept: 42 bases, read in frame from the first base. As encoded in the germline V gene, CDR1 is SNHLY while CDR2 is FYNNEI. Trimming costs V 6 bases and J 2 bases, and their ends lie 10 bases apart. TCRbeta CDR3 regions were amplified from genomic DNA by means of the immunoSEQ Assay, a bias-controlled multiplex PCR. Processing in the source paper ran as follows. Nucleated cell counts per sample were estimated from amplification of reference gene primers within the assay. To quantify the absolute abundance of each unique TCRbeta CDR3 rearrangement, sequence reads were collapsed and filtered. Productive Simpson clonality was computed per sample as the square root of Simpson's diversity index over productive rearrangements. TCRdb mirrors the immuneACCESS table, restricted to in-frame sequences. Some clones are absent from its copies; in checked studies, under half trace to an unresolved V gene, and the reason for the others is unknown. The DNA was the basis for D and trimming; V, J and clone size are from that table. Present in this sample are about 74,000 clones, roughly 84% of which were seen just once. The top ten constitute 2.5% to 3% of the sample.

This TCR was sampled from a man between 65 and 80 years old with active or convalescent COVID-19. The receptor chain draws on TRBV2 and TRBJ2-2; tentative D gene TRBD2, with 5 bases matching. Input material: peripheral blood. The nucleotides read TGTGCCAGCAGCTTAAGACTAAACACCGGGGAGCTGTTTTTT. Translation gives CASSLRLNTGELFF.